These 30 T cell receptor delta chains share one sample of origin, sequenced in a study of delta chains in infants with herpesvirus infections. TCR cDNA was made from PBMC RNA with gamma- and delta-chain-specific primers. TCRdb reanalysed the RT-PCR reads with CATT. This table has approximately 940 delta-chain clones, 30% to 40% appearing once. The starting material was peripheral blood, obtained at time point 2 of longitudinal follow-up. These receptors all come from a human donor who was a Ugandan infant, either HIV-exposed or HIV-unexposed (not recorded which).

This clone appeared a few times. The chain has TRDV1 and TRDJ1; 11 nucleotides align to TRDD3. V trimming: 2 bases; J trimming: 2 bases; junction bases outside the gene matches: 28. The germline V gene has CDR1 TSWWSYY and CDR2 QGS. This CDR3 is 24 amino acids long. Here the CDR3 reads CALGEKGIGVPTYDWGIITDKLIF. Written as DNA, the CDR3 is TGTGCTCTTGGGGAAAAAGGTATCGGCGTTCCTACGTATGACTGGGGGATAATAACCGATAAACTCATCTTT.

In its sample, this clone is large. The genes are TRDV1 and TRDJ1, with D perhaps being TRDD2 or TRDD3 (6 bases each). Germline V gives CDR1 TSWWSYY, CDR2 QGS. V was trimmed by 3 bases and J by 3 bases, leaving 26 bases between them. The CDR3 contains 19 residues. This CDR3 is CALGEGSYVSWGVADKLIF. For the CDR3, the DNA is TGTGCTCTTGGGGAGGGATCCTACGTCTCCTGGGGAGTAGCCGATAAACTCATCTTT.

The chain combines TRDV2 with TRDJ2; TRDD3 agrees at 10 bases. The CDR3 spans 17 residues. V dropped 3 bases and J dropped 3; count of bases not matched to a gene: 9. Germline V gene data show CDR1 as GEAIGNYY and CDR2 as EKD. The CDR3 DNA sequence: TGTGCCTGTGACTCCGTACTGGGGGATCCCGTGACAGCACAACTCTTCTTT. This encodes CACDSVLGDPVTAQLFF.

The V gene is TRDV2, the J gene TRDJ1; 9 bases align to TRDD3. Trimming at V came to 0 bases and at J to 9 bases, leaving 7 bases not matched to a gene. The CDR3 is 14 amino acids. Germline V gene sequence: CDR1 GEAIGNYY, CDR2 EKD. CDR3 DNA sequence: TGTGCCTGTGACACCTGGGGGGATACAGCACAACTCATCTTT. Translated, it gives CACDTWGDTAQLIF.

The count of this clone is one. Being one base from a much bigger clone, this may be a read error. The chain carries TRDV2 and TRDJ3; possible D gene TRDD3, 5 bases. Germline assignment: CDR1 GEAIGNYY and CDR2 EKD. The CDR3 runs to 18 residues. The chain's CDR3 is CACDTVLRSSWDTRQTFF. In nucleotides, the CDR3 is TGTGCCTGTGACACCGTACTGAGAAGCTCCTGGGACACCCGACAGACGTTTTTC.

For this clone: A much more abundant neighbour one base away suggests this may be a read error. The V gene is TRDV1, the J gene TRDJ1, with 9 bases identical to TRDD3. From germline, CDR1 is TSWWSYY and CDR2 QGS. This CDR3 region has 23 residues. V shed 2 bases and J 5 bases; nucleotides not matched to a gene: 30. Here the CDR3 reads CALGEDPDKLYVLGDPGADKLIF. DNA for the CDR3: TGTGCTCTTGGGGAAGACCCCGACAAACTATATGTACTGGGGGACCCGGGGGCTGATAAACTCATCTTT.

This clone is termed large. This sequence joins TRDV1 and TRDJ1; D is possibly TRDD3 (5 bases). Germline V gives CDR1 TSWWSYY, CDR2 QGS. This CDR3 is 19 amino acids long. The V and J ends lost 0 bases and 0 bases respectively, with 20 bases between them. The CDR3 DNA follows: TGTGCTCTTGGGGAACTTGGTACTGTAGGGGACCTGTACACCGATAAACTCATCTTT. As protein: CALGELGTVGDLYTDKLIF.

This clone was found a few times. This chain links TRDV2 with TRDJ3; 10 bases agree with TRDD3. This CDR3 comprises 21 residues. V shed 0 bases, J shed 0 bases, and the junction held 10 bases outside the gene matches. Germline V gene sequence: CDR1 GEAIGNYY, CDR2 EKD. CDR3 DNA: TGTGCCTGTGACACCGTACTGGGGGATCCAAATAGCTCCTGGGACACCCGACAGATGTTTTTC. It encodes CACDTVLGDPNSSWDTRQMFF.

This clone was counted a few times. The CDR3, as DNA: TGTGCTCTTGGGGGAGGATCGTCCCCATACCCACCTTTGTACTGGGGGATTCTGGTGACCGATAAACTCATCTTT. As protein: CALGGGSSPYPPLYWGILVTDKLIF. V gene TRDV1 combines with J gene TRDJ1; 10 bases map to TRDD3. After removal of 4 bases from V and 2 bases from J, the junction contained 34 bases not matched to a gene. Germline-derived CDR1 and CDR2 are TSWWSYY and QGS. The CDR3 consists of 25 residues.

This clone was seen only a few times. The rearrangement uses TRDV2 and TRDJ2; 9 bases are a match to TRDD3. Germline CDR1 is GEAIGNYY and CDR2 is EKD. CDR3 size: 15 residues. V lost 2 bases to trimming and J lost 1 base; unmatched junction nucleotides: 1. CDR3 nucleotide sequence: TGTGCCTGTGACATACTGGGGGATTTGACAGCACAACTCTTCTTT. This codes for CACDILGDLTAQLFF.

This clone showed up just a few times. The chain recombines TRDV1 with TRDJ1, with a weak D call TRDD2 (5 bases). V was trimmed by 1 base and J by 0 bases, leaving 24 bases between them. The CDR3 sequence is 20 residues long. Germline CDR1 reads TSWWSYY; CDR2 reads QGS. The CDR3 nucleotides read TGTGCTCTTGGGGAACCAAGCCTTCGGCTTGGCGGGTTGTACACCGATAAACTCATCTTT. Encoded protein: CALGEPSLRLGGLYTDKLIF.

This clone was counted between two and nine times. The gene calls are TRAV23/DV6 and TRDJ1; perhaps TRDD3 as D (5 bases). The germline gives CDR1 NTAFDY, CDR2 IRPDVSE (reference sequence). The V end lost 2 bases, the J end lost 0 bases, and 8 bases lay between the germline ends. The CDR3 is 13 amino acids. The DNA of the CDR3 is TGTGCAGCAAGAGGGGAGTACACCGATAAACTCATCTTT. Translating it yields CAARGEYTDKLIF.

Turning to this clone: Given a much more abundant clone one base away, this may be a read error. The identical CDR3 is also encoded by other nucleotide sequences in the sample. V gene TRDV2 combines with J gene TRDJ3; 11 positions agree with TRDD3. Germline V CDR1 and CDR2: GEAIGNYY, EKD. The CDR3 totals 19 residues. CDR3 nucleotides: TGTGCCTGCGACACCGTACTGGGGGATAGCTCCTGGGACACCCGACAGATGTTTTTC. Its translation is CACDTVLGDSSWDTRQMFF.

As regards this clone: This may come from a read error, since a much larger clone is one base off. The chain is built from TRDV1 and TRDJ1; TRDD3 matches at 7 bases. CDR1 is TSWWSYY, CDR2 QGS, per germline. The CDR3 loop spans 18 amino acids. Losses at the gene ends were 10 bases for V and 0 bases for J; bases not matched to a gene: 20. CDR3 sequence (DNA): TGTGCTCCTCGGGCCTACCCGTACTGGGGTTCGTACACCGATAAACTCATCTTT. Protein: CAPRAYPYWGSYTDKLIF.

In this sample, this clone is large (0.1 to 1%). V and J are TRDV1 and TRDJ1, with a weak D call TRDD3 (8 bases). Trimming cost V 9 bases and J 0 bases, with 38 bases left between them. Germline CDR1 is TSWWSYY and CDR2 is QGS. The CDR3 extends over 22 amino acids. The CDR3, as DNA: TGTGCTCTAAAGGAGGGCCTTCCTCATATCCTTCGGGGATACCGGTACACCGATAAACTCATCTTT. Protein product: CALKEGLPHILRGYRYTDKLIF.

J is TRDJ1 and V is TRDV1; D could derive from TRDD2 or TRDD3 (5 bases each). This CDR3 has 25 amino acids. Germline CDR1 TSWWSYY, CDR2 QGS. The ends were cut back, 5 bases at V and 4 bases at J, with 47 bases in the middle. For the CDR3, the DNA is TGTGCTCTTGGGCCATCAAGGGGGCCTTCTCCGCGTTTGTGTACTGGCCACTCTTCCAGCGATAAACTCATCTTT. It translates to CALGPSRGPSPRLCTGHSSSDKLIF.

The CDR3 is CALGTLLGDNRPDKLIF. CDR3 sequence (DNA): TGTGCTCTTGGGACCTTACTGGGGGATAATAGGCCCGATAAACTCATCTTT. V gene TRDV1 combines with J gene TRDJ1, with 11 positions matching TRDD3. In germline, CDR1 is TSWWSYY, CDR2 QGS. This CDR3 is built from 17 residues. J was trimmed by 3 bases and V by 5 bases; bases with no gene match: 11.

This chain joins TRAV38-2/DV8 and TRDJ1, with D possibly being TRDD2 (6 bases). CDR1 and CDR2 (germline): TSESDYY, QEAYKQQN. Deletions cut 0 bases from V and 7 bases from J, with 40 bases between. This CDR3 has 23 amino acids. The CDR3 DNA is TGTGCTTATAGGAGCGCGTTCATCCCTAATCCTACCACTGCGCTGCCCTCCAGTCCTAAACTCATCTTT. Amino acids: CAYRSAFIPNPTTALPSSPKLIF.

In its sample, this clone ranks as large. The chain is built from TRDV1 and TRDJ1; D gene ambiguous. The CDR3 runs to 15 residues. CDR1 and CDR2 (germline): TSWWSYY, QGS. V was clipped by 2 bases and J by 0 bases, with 10 bases between them. Written as DNA, the CDR3 is TGTGCTCTTGGGGAATTTGGCCAGTACACCGATAAACTCATCTTT. It codes for CALGEFGQYTDKLIF.

This clone showed up just a few times. The chain employs TRDV1 and TRDJ1; 12 nucleotides line up with TRDD3. In germline, CDR1 is TSWWSYY, CDR2 QGS. Losses at the gene ends were 2 bases for V and 6 bases for J; bases not matched to a gene: 31. The CDR3 length is 24 residues. Here the CDR3 reads CALGERIRSAHLLYWGIHPNKLIF. For the CDR3, the DNA is TGTGCTCTTGGGGAAAGGATTCGGTCTGCCCACCTCCTCTACTGGGGGATACATCCCAATAAACTCATCTTT.

This clone was observed a handful of times. The rearrangement joins TRDV2 to TRDJ3, with D hard to call. Germline V gene sequence: CDR1 GEAIGNYY, CDR2 EKD. The V and J ends lost 0 bases and 0 bases respectively, with 11 bases between them. This CDR3 has 18 amino acids. CDR3 sequence: CACDTGLPSSWDTRQMFF. The CDR3 DNA reads TGTGCCTGTGACACCGGATTGCCGAGCTCCTGGGACACCCGACAGATGTTTTTC.

The J gene is TRDJ3, the V gene TRDV2; 8 nucleotides match TRDD3. The V gene end was trimmed by 0 bases and the J gene end by 0 bases; junction bases not matched to a gene: 6. CDR1 and CDR2 from the germline V gene are GEAIGNYY and EKD. There are 19 residues in the CDR3. The CDR3 DNA follows: TGTGCCTGTGACACCGGGGATACCAAGGGCTCCTGGGACACCCGACAGATGTTTTTC. It yields the protein CACDTGDTKGSWDTRQMFF.

The V and J genes are TRAV38-2/DV8 and TRDJ1; 10 bases match TRDD3. Trimming took 0 bases from V and 0 from J; bases not matched to a gene: 29. This CDR3 comprises 25 residues. Germline CDR1 reads TSESDYY; CDR2 reads QEAYKQQN. The CDR3 here is CAYRSAEAFLKQLRTGGLYTDKLIF. CDR3 in DNA: TGTGCTTATAGGAGCGCGGAGGCCTTCCTAAAACAGCTGCGTACTGGGGGATTGTACACCGATAAACTCATCTTT.

By sample fraction, this clone is large. V usage is TRDV1 and J usage is TRDJ1, with 9 positions matching TRDD3. Germline CDR1 is TSWWSYY and CDR2 is QGS. The junction had 30 bases not matched to a gene; V was cut back by 2 bases and J by 5 bases. The CDR3 totals 23 residues. The CDR3 protein is CALGEDPDKLYLLGDPGADKLIF. The CDR3 DNA follows: TGTGCTCTTGGGGAAGACCCCGACAAACTATATTTACTGGGGGACCCGGGGGCTGATAAACTCATCTTT.

A note on this clone: This may stem from a read error, because a much larger clone lies one nucleotide away. The V and J genes are TRDV1 and TRDJ1, with a tentative D call TRDD3 (5 bases). In germline, CDR1 is TSWWSYY, CDR2 QGS. The CDR3 length is 17 residues. The CDR3 is CALGDSSQTGYTDKRIF. As DNA, the CDR3 is TGTGCTCTTGGGGACTCCTCCCAAACTGGTTACACCGATAAACGCATCTTT.

By sample share, this clone is large (0.1 to 1%). This chain links TRDV1 with TRDJ1; D might be TRDD3 (5 bases). The length of the CDR3 is 18 residues. CDR1 and CDR2 (germline): TSWWSYY, QGS. V was shortened by 2 bases and J by 2 bases, with 21 bases between the two germline ends. CDR3 residues: CALGEWARYKRGTDKLIF. CDR3 sequence (DNA): TGTGCTCTTGGGGAATGGGCCCGGTACAAGAGGGGAACCGATAAACTCATCTTT.

The chain carries TRDV2 and TRDJ3; 11 nucleotides match TRDD3. V lost 3 bases to trimming and J lost 2 bases; unmatched junction nucleotides: 8. This CDR3 has 19 amino acids. Germline values: CDR1 GEAIGNYY, CDR2 EKD. In nucleotides, the CDR3 is TGTGCCTGTGACGCCGCTGGGGGATACATGCCCTGGGACACCCGACAGATGTTTTTC. Protein: CACDAAGGYMPWDTRQMFF.

This clone was counted only a few times. The gene calls are TRDV1 and TRDJ1, with TRDD3 matching 13 bases. The CDR3 consists of 20 residues. V lost 9 bases, J lost 2 bases, and 21 bases stayed unmatched. The germline CDR1 and CDR2 sequences are TSWWSYY and QGS. DNA for the CDR3: TGTGCTCTCCACTGGGGGATACGCGGTCCCTTCCCAAGAGGGACCGATAAACTCATCTTT. It translates to CALHWGIRGPFPRGTDKLIF.

By its share, this clone is large. The chain links TRDV1 to TRDJ1; 10 bases map to TRDD3. This CDR3 has 17 residues. Germline loops: CDR1 TSWWSYY, CDR2 QGS. The trim removed 5 bases at V and 4 bases at J, leaving 13 bases unmatched. CDR3 residues: CALGFPTPYWGIDKLIF. In nucleotides, the CDR3 is TGTGCTCTTGGGTTTCCTACGCCGTACTGGGGGATCGATAAACTCATCTTT.

This clone was detected a few times. V gene TRDV1 combines with J gene TRDJ3; 12 nucleotides align to TRDD3. V was clipped by 5 bases and J by 0 bases; unmatched bases: 23. The CDR3 spans 25 residues. The V gene's germline CDR1 is TSWWSYY and CDR2 QGS. DNA of the CDR3: TGTGCTCTTGGGCCCCAGGCCTTCCCGACTGGGGGATACCGACCCAGCTCCTGGGACACCCGACAGATGTTTTTC. This translates into CALGPQAFPTGGYRPSSWDTRQMFF.